This entry features one T cell receptor beta chain sequence. The antigen it recognizes is unknown. Per-nucleotide qualities are absent, and no much larger clonotype sits a single base away. The data were obtained in a study of low-dose radiotherapy and immunotherapy resistance in tumors (dated 2022 in TCRdb). Study-wide context: In Cohort 1, each fraction delivered 0.5 Gy every 2 weeks, and the prescribed total PTV dose was 6.5 Gy. For Cohort 2, the dose was 1 Gy per fraction given every two weeks, adding up to 13 Gy in total across 26 weeks. Nivolumab was administered intravenously as a 240 mg flat dose every two weeks, and ipilimumab was administered intravenously at 1 mg/kg every six weeks. Intravenous cyclophosphamide at 200 mg/m2 was administered every two weeks, one day ahead of each radiation and immunotherapy administration. Aspirin 300 mg was taken orally once daily by patients for four cycles, starting on cycle 1 day 1. Randomization of trial participants into treatment groups was not performed. The translational analysis covered eight patients: three from the first dose cohort and the first five from the second dose cohort.

The sequencing machine was an Illumina HiSeq 2500. To make first-strand cDNA, Superscript III was used along with a set of TRAV- and TRBV-specific primers so that both the TCRalpha and TCRbeta chains were covered. TCRs were amplified with Phusion for 15 to 25 PCR cycles using a constant-region primer together with the adapter attached to the V primers. The isolated mRNA was amplified using the MessageAmp II aRNA Amplification Kit, with in vitro transcription performed for about 15 hours at 37 degrees C. mRNA for TCR sequencing was isolated with the Dynabeads mRNA DIRECT Purification Kit. Indexed Illumina adapters were added in a second Phusion PCR of roughly 26 cycles, after which AMPure XP beads were used to purify the products. Under the source paper's analysis protocol: Using custom Perl scripts, TCR sequences that encoded the same protein were pooled, out-of-frame sequences were dropped, and the abundance of each clonotype was calculated. The analysis excluded TCR sequences that were supported by just one read. The metrics used to describe the repertoires included Shannon entropy, Gini index, clonality, richness, and the frequency of TCRs shared between repertoires. TCRdb passed the public sequencing reads through fastp at Q25 and MiXCR, retaining productive beta sequences. CDR3 protein duplicates are merged, each entry listing the most common genes and DNA. In this record, the V and J calls reflect TCRdb's handling and not the investigators' own analysis. The sample contains approximately 91,000 distinct CDR3 sequences, 20% to 25% of them found a single time. Roughly 13% of the sample is in the top ten clones.

The time point label here, explained by the study, means: after trial treatment. In the paper's terms, the treatment or condition label means: LDRT plus nivolumab, ipilimumab, low-dose cyclophosphamide and aspirin (RACIN trial). The donors took part in RACIN, a single-arm, phase I, dose-escalation trial that combined nivolumab, ipilimumab, aspirin, low-dose cyclophosphamide and low-dose radiotherapy. Patients were eligible if they had advanced solid tumors that were TIL-negative. Sequenced material: PBMCs, taken after low-dose radiotherapy plus immunotherapy. This TCR was recovered from a female donor with ovarian cancer.

The nucleotide sequence reads TGTGCCATCAATCGGGACAGGTTGAATGAGCAGTTCTTC. Translation gives CAINRDRLNEQFF. The sequence links TRBV6-6 to TRBJ2-1, and TRBD1 aligns with 8 junction nucleotides. For this chain, trimming is 10 bases at the V end and 7 bases at the J end, and the number of junction bases without a gene match is 9. Per the germline V gene (reference sequence), MNHNY is the CDR1 and SVGAGI is the CDR2. Including the terminal cysteine and phenylalanine, the CDR3 comprises 13 residues. Only the CDR3 region is kept as DNA, spanning 39 bases read in frame from base 1.